This passage covers 21 T cell receptor beta chains from one sample sequenced in a study of T cell repertoires in breast cancer (dated by TCRdb to 2016 to 2018). The library was prepared using emulsion pairing. TCRdb records Illumina MiSeq as the sequencer. Unpaired genes were suppressed by a second nested PCR containing blocking oligos, after which a third nested PCR added Illumina adaptors and barcodes. TCRdb itself trimmed the public reads at Q25 with fastp, ran MiXCR and retained productive beta chains. Rows are combined by CDR3 protein, so each entry shows the most common genes and DNA. Across this sample there are around 43,000 distinct CDR3 sequences, with under 60% seen only once. The ten largest make up less than 80% of the sample. Paired alpha-beta TCRs of CD8+ T cells were analyzed using an expanded emulsion RT-PCR method with primers for all TCR V genes. The sample consisted of CD8+ T cells. Receptors were obtained from a pool of human donors with breast cancer or a healthy control (not recorded which).

In its sample, this clonotype was seen a few times. The chain has TRBV6-1 and TRBJ1-6; 8 bases align to TRBD1. J gave up 14 bases and V 7 bases, and 10 bases lay outside the gene matches. The CDR3 spans 13 residues. CDR1 and CDR2 from the germline V gene are MNHNS and SASEGT. CDR3 protein: CASTRTGPGALHF. CDR3 coding DNA: TGTGCCAGCACCAGGACAGGGCCGGGGGCCCTCCACTTT.

This clonotype was found once. The CDR3 nucleotides read TGTGCCAGCAGTTTACTCGACGAGGGGGCCTCCTACAATGAGCAGTTCTTC. This sequence encodes CASSLLDEGASYNEQFF. This rearrangement joins TRBV27 to TRBJ2-1, with 7 nucleotides matching TRBD1. CDR1 and CDR2 from the germline V gene are MNHEY and SMNVEV (reference sequence). This CDR3 has 17 residues. After removal of 2 bases from V and 0 bases from J, the junction contained 7 bases not matched to a gene.

J is TRBJ1-1 and V is TRBV3-1, with no clear D. V was cut by 2 bases and J by 4 bases, with 11 bases left in between. The germline gives CDR1 LGHDT, CDR2 YNNKEL (reference sequence). The CDR3 has 14 amino acids. In DNA form, the CDR3 reads TGTGCCAGCAGCCAATGGGCCAAGGGCACTGAAGCTTTCTTT. Translated, it gives CASSQWAKGTEAFF.

This clonotype was counted only a few times. The chain links TRBV27 to TRBJ2-1, with D hard to call. The length of the CDR3 is 15 residues. Trimming stripped 3 bases from V and 1 base from J, with 10 bases between. Germline V gene sequence: CDR1 MNHEY, CDR2 SMNVEV (reference sequence). The CDR3 bases are TGTGCCAGCAGTTTCGAGGCTCCTTCCTACAATGAGCAGTTCTTC. It yields the protein CASSFEAPSYNEQFF.

This clonotype was recorded at least ten times. V is TRBV6-1 and J is TRBJ2-1, with 8 bases fitting TRBD2. The CDR3 length is 12 residues. CDR1 MNHNS and CDR2 SASEGT come from the germline V gene. Trimming removed 6 bases from V and 7 bases from J; junction bases left unmatched: 2. CDR3 nucleotides: TGTGCCAGCAGAACTAGCGGAAATGAGCAGTTCTTC. It encodes CASRTSGNEQFF.

This chain joins TRBV12-3 or TRBV12-4 and TRBJ2-2, with D tentatively TRBD2 (5 bases). V was trimmed by 5 bases and J by 5 bases, leaving 15 bases between them. The CDR3 extends over 15 amino acids. The CDR3 nucleotides are TGTGCCAGCAGTCCGTTAGCGTTTACGACCGGGGAGCTGTTTTTT. Translated, it gives CASSPLAFTTGELFF.

Notes on this clonotype: One junction end does not reproduce the germline sequence, and a read error may be involved. J is TRBJ1-3 and V is TRBV7-9, with D hard to call. The germline gives CDR1 SEHNR, CDR2 FQNEAQ (reference sequence). This CDR3 has 14 residues. CDR3 sequence reads: CASSLAGAGDTIYF. As DNA, the CDR3 is TGTGCCAGCAGCTTAGCCGGAGCTGGAGACACCATATATTTT.

The rearrangement links TRBV28 to TRBJ2-7; 8 bases fit TRBD1. This CDR3 comprises 14 residues. V shed 2 bases and J 4 bases; nucleotides not matched to a gene: 4. CDR1 MDHEN and CDR2 SYDVKM come from the germline V gene. The chain's CDR3 is CASSLLGTGYEQYF. The CDR3 coding sequence is TGTGCCAGCAGTTTACTGGGGACAGGATACGAGCAGTACTTC.

Worth noting for this clonotype: The CDR3 end shows no conserved phenylalanine or tryptophan, and so a read error is likely. This chain uses TRBV19 with TRBJ1-2; D gene ambiguous. The CDR3 extends over 12 amino acids. Trimming stripped 5 bases from V and 2 bases from J, with 6 bases between. CDR1 LNHDA and CDR2 SQIVND come from the germline V gene (reference sequence). The CDR3 reads CASSSRNYGYTL. DNA for the CDR3: TGTGCCAGTAGTTCCAGAAACTATGGCTACACCCTC.

This clonotype was seen a handful of times. The chain has TRBV3-1 and TRBJ2-7; D not resolved. The CDR3 loop spans 14 amino acids. Per germline, CDR1 LGHDT and CDR2 YNNKEL (reference sequence). With 0 bases removed from V and 4 bases from J, the gap between germline ends came to 10 bases. The CDR3 sequence is CASSQDEVIYEQYF. CDR3 nucleotides: TGTGCCAGCAGCCAAGATGAAGTAATATACGAGCAGTACTTC.

The gene calls are TRBV6-6 and TRBJ1-5; 7 bases align to TRBD1. This CDR3 is 18 amino acids long. CDR1 and CDR2 from the germline V gene are MNHNY and SVGAGI (reference sequence). V lost 3 bases, J lost 0 bases, and 11 bases stayed unmatched. In DNA, the CDR3 is TGTGCCAGCAGTTATAGTACGCGGGACAGATATAGCAATCAGCCCCAGCATTTT. Its translation: CASSYSTRDRYSNQPQHF.

The V call is TRBV9, the J call TRBJ2-5; D could derive from TRBD1 or TRBD2 (6 bases each). The CDR3 extends over 16 amino acids. Trimming stripped 0 bases from V and 3 bases from J, with 15 bases between. Looked up from germline, CDR1 is SGDLS and CDR2 is YYNGEE. The CDR3 is CASSVGPRGLEETQYF. CDR3 sequence (DNA): TGTGCCAGCAGCGTAGGACCACGGGGGCTCGAAGAGACCCAGTACTTC.

The chain carries TRBV2 and TRBJ2-3; D is unresolved. CDR3 size: 14 residues. V was cut by 5 bases and J by 2 bases, with 11 bases left in between. Germline V gene lookup returns CDR1 SNHLY and CDR2 FYNNEI. CDR3 DNA sequence: TGTGCCAGCAGTAGGAACCGGGTCACAGATACGCAGTATTTT. Translation: CASSRNRVTDTQYF.

The gene calls are TRBV18 and TRBJ1-2; D ambiguous. Trimming shortened V by 3 bases and J by 8 bases, and 13 bases separated the two germline ends. CDR3 size: 13 residues. CDR1 and CDR2 (germline): KGHSH, LQKENI. CDR3: CASSPPVVGGYTF. The CDR3 DNA reads as TGTGCCAGCTCACCCCCGGTAGTTGGGGGCTACACCTTC.

This clonotype occurred a few times. This chain uses TRBV10-2 with TRBJ2-7; D is perhaps TRBD2 (5 bases). V dropped 4 bases and J dropped 2 bases, with 15 bases sitting between them. Germline values: CDR1 WSHSY, CDR2 SAAADI. This CDR3 spans 15 amino acids. The CDR3 loop reads CASSVSASRPYEQYF. Written as DNA, the CDR3 is TGCGCCAGCAGTGTTAGCGCATCCCGCCCCTACGAGCAGTACTTC.

The chain carries TRBV9 and TRBJ2-5; D is ambiguous. The CDR3 totals 13 residues. Deletions cut 0 bases from V and 1 base from J, with 4 bases between. CDR1 and CDR2 (germline): SGDLS, YYNGEE. The CDR3 coding sequence is TGTGCCAGCAGCGTAGGGACCCAAGAGACCCAGTACTTC. The encoded protein is CASSVGTQETQYF.

This clonotype has just a few counts. This chain connects TRBV20-1 to TRBJ2-1, with a tentative D call TRBD2 (5 bases). The V gene's germline CDR1 is DFQATT and CDR2 SNEGSKA (reference sequence). This CDR3 region has 15 residues. V was pared by 4 bases and J by 0 bases, with 13 bases between. As DNA, the CDR3 is TGCAGTGCTATTCGGCGGGCCAGCTCCTACAATGAGCAGTTCTTC. Translating it yields CSAIRRASSYNEQFF.

A word on this clonotype: This may stem from a read error, because a much larger clone lies one nucleotide away. This rearrangement joins TRBV25-1 to TRBJ1-2; D gene unclear. In germline, CDR1 is MGHDK, CDR2 SYGVNS. V lost 3 bases, J lost 4 bases, and 12 bases lay in between. The CDR3 runs to 14 residues. The CDR3 coding sequence is TGTGCCAGCAGTGAGATGGACCATAGCTATGGCTACACCTTC. Encoded protein: CASSEMDHSYGYTF.

In this sample, this clonotype turned up a few times. The chain recombines TRBV6-6 with TRBJ2-3, with 10 nucleotides matching TRBD2. CDR1 is MNHNY and CDR2 is SVGAGI in the germline V gene (reference sequence). The CDR3 sequence is 15 residues long. V lost 4 bases, J lost 2 bases, and 3 bases stayed unmatched. CDR3 bases: TGTGCCAGCAGTTCTACTAGCGGGAACACAGATACGCAGTATTTT. Residues: CASSSTSGNTDTQYF.

Comment on this clonotype: A read error may account for a junction end that differs from germline. The rearrangement links TRBV5-5 to TRBJ1-1; D gene unclear. Germline values: CDR1 SGHKS, CDR2 YYEKEE (reference sequence). The CDR3 totals 13 residues. The CDR3 is CAGSLESGSGAFF. For the CDR3, the DNA is TGTGCCGGCAGCTTGGAATCGGGGAGCGGAGCTTTCTTT. The variable domain in full, completed from reference TRBV5-5 and TRBJ1-1, reads DAGVTQSPTHLIKTRGQQVTLRCSPISGHKSVSWYQQVLGQGPQFIFQYYEKEERGRGNFPDRFSARQFPNYSSELNVNALLLGDSALYLCAGSLESGSGAFFGQGTRLTVV.

V gene TRBV27 combines with J gene TRBJ2-7, with TRBD2 matching over 8 bases. Germline CDR1 and CDR2: MNHEY and SMNVEV (reference sequence). The CDR3 is made up of 14 amino acids. The J segment lost 0 bases and the V segment lost 7 bases, leaving 5 bases of the junction unmatched. CDR3 region: CASKSGGISYEQYF. CDR3 nucleotides: TGTGCCAGCAAAAGCGGGGGCATCTCCTACGAGCAGTACTTC.